The 3 T cell receptor beta chains presented below share a single source sample, sequenced in a study of synovial regulatory T cells in juvenile arthritis. Profiling relied on immunoSEQ multiplex PCR, and the TCRdb table lists in-frame clones only, not all of them. The sample has approximately 10,000 clones; the top ten hold around 0.72%. Material for sequencing was Treg cells from blood. Subset reported: remaining (HLA-DR-negative) circulating blood Treg cells. The receptors stem from a donor younger than 30 with juvenile idiopathic arthritis.

The chain is built from TRBV19 and TRBJ2-3; with no DNA, the TCRdb D assignment of TRBD2 cannot be verified. The germline CDR1 and CDR2 sequences are LNHDA and SQIVND (reference sequence). CDR3 length equals 16 residues. The nucleotide record is missing. CDR3 protein: CASSRGRGLGTDTQYF.

The V call is TRBV10-3, the J call TRBJ2-7; TCRdb gives TRBD2 as the D gene, but with no DNA this cannot be confirmed. Germline CDR1 and CDR2: ENHRY and SYGVKD. The CDR3 spans 12 residues. The entry carries no DNA sequence. Here the CDR3 reads CAISGNRYEQYF.

CDR3 sequence reads: CASSPEYRASYGYTF. The chain employs TRBV7-9 and TRBJ1-2; TCRdb returns TRBD1, unconfirmable since there is no DNA. Germline lookup yields CDR1 SEHNR and CDR2 FQNEAQ (reference sequence). The CDR3 length is 15 residues. This entry has no DNA.